Detailed here is one T cell receptor (beta chain). What it binds is unknown. The data stem from a study of neurological immune-mediated disorders. Study-level points and caveats: In HTLV-1-associated myelopathy, TCR clonal expansion was greatest, and in multiple sclerosis it was least, below healthy controls.

The cDNA was generated by 5'RACE with 10-nucleotide random UMIs. Every sequencing run produced over 180 million TCR-beta sequences that came from 15-18 subjects. TCRdb called the 5' RACE reads again in MiXCR, with one record for every CDR3 protein. The profile shows tens of thousands of distinct CDR3 sequences, 15% of them singletons. The germline gives CDR1 DFQATT, CDR2 SNEGSKA (reference sequence). This CDR3 is built from 14 residues. The V gene lost 1 base and the J gene lost 0 bases, with 7 bases spanning the gap. What was sequenced was PBMCs. The J gene is TRBJ1-3, the V gene TRBV20-1; no definite D call. The receptor was isolated from a female donor with HTLV-1-associated myelopathy (HAM/TSP). CDR3 in DNA: TGCAGTGCTAGAGGGGCAGACTCTGGAAACACCATATATTTT. This encodes CSARGADSGNTIYF.